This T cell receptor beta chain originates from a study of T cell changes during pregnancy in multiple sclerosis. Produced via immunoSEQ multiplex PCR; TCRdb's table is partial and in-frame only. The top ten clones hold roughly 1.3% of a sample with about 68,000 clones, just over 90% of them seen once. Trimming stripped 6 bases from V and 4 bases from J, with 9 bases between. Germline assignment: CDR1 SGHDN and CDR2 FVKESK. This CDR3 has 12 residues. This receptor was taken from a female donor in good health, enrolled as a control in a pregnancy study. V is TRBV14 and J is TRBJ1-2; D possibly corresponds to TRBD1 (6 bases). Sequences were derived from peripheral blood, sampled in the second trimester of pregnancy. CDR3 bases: TGTGCCAGCAGTCAACAGGGCTATGGCTACACCTTC. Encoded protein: CASSQQGYGYTF.